This entry describes one TCR beta chain. As yet, its antigen is unknown. The CDR3 runs 14 residues. V lost 5 bases to trimming and J lost 7 bases; unmatched junction nucleotides: 6. Germline CDR1 and CDR2: SEHNR and FQNEAQ (reference sequence). The data derive from a study of chemoradiotherapy in HPV16-positive cancers. Study background: Two HPV16-positive patients' cells yielded candidate HPV-specific clones and common motifs. Study observations and caveats: During treatment, candidate HPV-specific clones and E7-related motifs expanded in tumor. HPV-specific T cells were functionally defined from only a couple of HPV16-positive patients.

The assay was immunoSEQ multiplex PCR, and TCRdb's table has in-frame clones only and misses some. This sample has 450 to 500 clones, with roughly 77% found just once. Over chemoradiotherapy, repertoires were sampled more than once. This TCR was sampled from a human donor with HPV-associated anogenital cancer. The material was tumor tissue, obtained from a patient who underwent chemoradiotherapy. The chain uses TRBV7-9 and TRBJ2-1; the match to TRBD2 covers 9 bases. The DNA for the CDR3 is TGTGCCAGCAGCCCCCGCGGGGGGGCGAATGAGCAGTTCTTC. Its translation: CASSPRGGANEQFF.